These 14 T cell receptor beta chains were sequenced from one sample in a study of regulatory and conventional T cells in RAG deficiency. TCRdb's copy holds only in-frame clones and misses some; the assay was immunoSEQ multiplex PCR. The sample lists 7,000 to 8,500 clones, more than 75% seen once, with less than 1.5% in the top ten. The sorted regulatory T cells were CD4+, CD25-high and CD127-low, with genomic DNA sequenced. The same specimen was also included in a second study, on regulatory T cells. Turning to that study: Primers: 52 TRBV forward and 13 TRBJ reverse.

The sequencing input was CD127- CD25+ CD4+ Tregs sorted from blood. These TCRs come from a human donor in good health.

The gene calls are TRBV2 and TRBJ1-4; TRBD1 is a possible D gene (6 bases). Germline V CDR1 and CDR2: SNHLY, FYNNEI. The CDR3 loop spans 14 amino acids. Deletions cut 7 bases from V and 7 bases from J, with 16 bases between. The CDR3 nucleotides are TGTGCCAGCATCGCAGACAGGCGTCCTGAAAAACTGTTTTTT. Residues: CASIADRRPEKLFF.

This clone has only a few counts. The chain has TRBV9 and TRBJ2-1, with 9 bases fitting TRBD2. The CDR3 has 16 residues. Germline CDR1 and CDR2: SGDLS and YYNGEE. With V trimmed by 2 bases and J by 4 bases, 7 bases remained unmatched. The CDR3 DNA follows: TGTGCCAGCAGCGTGCCTAGCGGGGCGGCTTACAATGAGCAGTTCTTC. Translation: CASSVPSGAAYNEQFF.

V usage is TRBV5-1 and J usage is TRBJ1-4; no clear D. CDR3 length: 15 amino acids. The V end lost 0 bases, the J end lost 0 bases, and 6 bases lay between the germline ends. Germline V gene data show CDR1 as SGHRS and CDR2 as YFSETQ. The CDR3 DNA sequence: TGCGCCAGCAGCTTGGCTTCTGCAACTAATGAAAAACTGTTTTTT. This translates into CASSLASATNEKLFF.

CDR3 loop: CASSHTTGFYGYTF. The CDR3 DNA sequence: TGTGCCAGCAGCCACACCACAGGGTTCTATGGCTACACCTTC. This rearrangement joins TRBV7-2 to TRBJ1-2; TRBD1 is a possible D gene (6 bases). Germline CDR1 is SGHTA and CDR2 is FQGNSA. The CDR3 loop spans 14 amino acids. Trimming pared 5 bases from V and 4 bases from J, leaving 14 bases between.

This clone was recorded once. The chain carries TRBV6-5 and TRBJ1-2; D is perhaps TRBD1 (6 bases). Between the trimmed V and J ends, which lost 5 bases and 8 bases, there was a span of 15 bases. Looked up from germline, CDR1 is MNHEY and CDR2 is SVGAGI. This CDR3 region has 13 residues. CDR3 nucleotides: TGTGCCAGCAGTGCAAACAGGGAGAGGGGCTACACCTTC. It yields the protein CASSANRERGYTF.

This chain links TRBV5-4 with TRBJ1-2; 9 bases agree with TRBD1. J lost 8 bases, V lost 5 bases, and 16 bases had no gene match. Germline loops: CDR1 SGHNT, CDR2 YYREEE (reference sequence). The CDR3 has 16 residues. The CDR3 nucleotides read TGTGCCAGCAGTTCGTTCCGGGACAGGGAATTGGTCGGCTACACCTTC. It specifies CASSSFRDRELVGYTF.

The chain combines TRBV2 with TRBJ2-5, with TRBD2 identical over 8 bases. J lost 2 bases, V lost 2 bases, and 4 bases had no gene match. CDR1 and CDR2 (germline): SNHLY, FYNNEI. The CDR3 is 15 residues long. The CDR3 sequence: CASSETLAGQETQYF. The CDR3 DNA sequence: TGTGCCAGCAGTGAAACGCTAGCGGGTCAAGAGACCCAGTACTTC.

The DNA for the CDR3 is TGTGCCAGCAGTCCGGCGGGGTACAGAAAACTGTTTTTT. As protein: CASSPAGYRKLFF. The rearrangement joins TRBV6-5 to TRBJ1-4; D unclear. This CDR3 region has 13 residues. CDR1 is MNHEY, CDR2 SVGAGI, per germline. V lost 5 bases to trimming and J lost 10 bases, with 14 bases between them.

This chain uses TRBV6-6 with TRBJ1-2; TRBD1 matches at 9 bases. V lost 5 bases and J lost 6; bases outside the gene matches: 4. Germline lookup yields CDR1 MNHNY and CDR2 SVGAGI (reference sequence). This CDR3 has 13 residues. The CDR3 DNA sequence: TGTGCCAGCAGTCCCCGGACAGGGGATGGCTACACCTTC. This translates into CASSPRTGDGYTF.

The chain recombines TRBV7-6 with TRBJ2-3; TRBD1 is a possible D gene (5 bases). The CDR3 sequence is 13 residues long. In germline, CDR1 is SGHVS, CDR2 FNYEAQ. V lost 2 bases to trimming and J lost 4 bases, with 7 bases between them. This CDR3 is CASSLLGADTQYF. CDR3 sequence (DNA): TGTGCCAGCAGCTTATTAGGGGCAGATACGCAGTATTTT.

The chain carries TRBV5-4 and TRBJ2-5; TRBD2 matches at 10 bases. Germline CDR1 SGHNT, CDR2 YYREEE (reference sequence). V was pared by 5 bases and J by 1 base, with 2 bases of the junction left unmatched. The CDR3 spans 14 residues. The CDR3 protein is CASRAGGPQETQYF. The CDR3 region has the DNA TGTGCCAGCAGAGCGGGGGGGCCCCAAGAGACCCAGTACTTC.

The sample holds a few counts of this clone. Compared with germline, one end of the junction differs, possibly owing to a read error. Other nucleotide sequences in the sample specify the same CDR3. CDR3 in amino acids: CASSLGGTNNSPLHF. For the CDR3, the DNA is TGTGCCAGCAGCTTGGGTGGCACAAATAATTCCCCCCTCCACTTT. The chain joins TRBV5-4 to TRBJ1-6; unclear D gene. CDR1 SGHNT and CDR2 YYREEE come from the germline V gene (reference sequence). The CDR3 has 15 residues.

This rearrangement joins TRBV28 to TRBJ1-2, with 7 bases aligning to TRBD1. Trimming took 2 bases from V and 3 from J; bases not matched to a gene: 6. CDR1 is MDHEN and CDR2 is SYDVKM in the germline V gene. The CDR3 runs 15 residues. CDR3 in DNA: TGTGCCAGCAGTTTAGCGGGGACAGCTTACTATGGCTACACCTTC. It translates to CASSLAGTAYYGYTF.

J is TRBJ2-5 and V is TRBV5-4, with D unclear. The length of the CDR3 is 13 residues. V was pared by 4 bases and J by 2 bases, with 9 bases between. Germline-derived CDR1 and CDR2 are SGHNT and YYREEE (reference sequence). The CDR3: CASSPGGQETQYF. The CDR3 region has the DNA TGTGCCAGCAGCCCTGGCGGACAAGAGACCCAGTACTTC.